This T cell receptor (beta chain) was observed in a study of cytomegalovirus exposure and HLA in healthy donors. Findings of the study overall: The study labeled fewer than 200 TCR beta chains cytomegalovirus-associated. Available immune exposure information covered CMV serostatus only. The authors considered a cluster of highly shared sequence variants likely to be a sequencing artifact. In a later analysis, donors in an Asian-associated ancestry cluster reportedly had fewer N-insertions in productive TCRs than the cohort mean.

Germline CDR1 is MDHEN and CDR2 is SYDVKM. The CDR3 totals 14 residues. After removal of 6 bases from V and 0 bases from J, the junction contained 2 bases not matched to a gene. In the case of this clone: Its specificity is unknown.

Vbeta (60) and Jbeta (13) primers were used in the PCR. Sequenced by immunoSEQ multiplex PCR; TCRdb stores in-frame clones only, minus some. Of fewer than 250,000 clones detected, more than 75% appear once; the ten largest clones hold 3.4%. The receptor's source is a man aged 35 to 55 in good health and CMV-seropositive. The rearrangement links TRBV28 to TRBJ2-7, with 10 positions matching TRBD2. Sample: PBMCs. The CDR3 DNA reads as TGTGCCAGCAGCACTAGCGGGATCTCCTACGAGCAGTACTTC. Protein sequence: CASSTSGISYEQYF.